Below, one T cell receptor beta chain is given with its context. Some clones are missing from TCRdb's copy, which holds only in-frame ones; the method was immunoSEQ multiplex PCR. The data contain 30,000 to 45,000 clones, just over 90% of them singletons. These data originate in a study of T cell changes during pregnancy in multiple sclerosis. The germline V gene encodes CDR1 SGHRS and CDR2 YFSETQ. The CDR3 covers 13 residues. Trimming took 2 bases from V and 5 from J, leaving 9 bases between them. The genes are TRBV5-1 and TRBJ2-3; D uncertain. Sequences were derived from CD4+ T cells from peripheral blood mononuclear cells, sampled in the first trimester of pregnancy. The origin of this receptor is a female donor with multiple sclerosis, enrolled in a pregnancy study. The DNA of the CDR3 is TGCGCCAGCAGCTTACTCCGTGGAGATACGCAGTATTTT. Protein product: CASSLLRGDTQYF.